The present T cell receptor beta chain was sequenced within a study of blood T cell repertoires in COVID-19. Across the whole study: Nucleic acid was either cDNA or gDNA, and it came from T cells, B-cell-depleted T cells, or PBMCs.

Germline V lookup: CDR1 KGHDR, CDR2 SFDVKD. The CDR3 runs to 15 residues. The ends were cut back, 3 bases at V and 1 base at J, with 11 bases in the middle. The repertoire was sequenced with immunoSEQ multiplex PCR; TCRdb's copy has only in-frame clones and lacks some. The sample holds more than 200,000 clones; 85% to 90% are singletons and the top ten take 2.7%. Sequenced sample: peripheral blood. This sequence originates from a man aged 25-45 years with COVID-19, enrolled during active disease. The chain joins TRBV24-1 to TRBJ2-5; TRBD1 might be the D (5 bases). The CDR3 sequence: CATSDVVGAQETQYF. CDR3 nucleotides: TGTGCCACCAGTGATGTGGTAGGGGCCCAAGAGACCCAGTACTTC.